These 31 T cell receptor beta chains were sequenced from one sample in a study of cytomegalovirus exposure and HLA in healthy donors. PCR employed 60 Vbeta and 13 Jbeta primers. Sequencing used immunoSEQ multiplex PCR; TCRdb keeps in-frame clones, though not all of them. The profile shows 130,000 to 150,000 clones, roughly 80% of them singletons. Specimen: PBMCs. The receptors here all came from a middle-aged woman in good health and CMV-seropositive.

This chain links TRBV5-1 with TRBJ2-1, with 7 bases identical to TRBD2. Trimming cost V 1 base and J 9 bases; bases outside gene matches: 4. CDR3 length equals 13 residues. Germline-derived CDR1 and CDR2 are SGHRS and YFSETQ. DNA for the CDR3: TGCGCCAGCAGCTTGCGGTGGGGGGGTGAGCAGTTCTTC. This codes for CASSLRWGGEQFF.

This clone was observed a few times. The chain links TRBV7-3 to TRBJ2-3, with TRBD1 matching 9 bases. Unmatched junction bases numbered 8, after V lost 5 bases and J lost 2 bases. The CDR3 sequence is 16 residues long. CDR1 and CDR2 from the germline V gene are SGHTA and FQGTGA. DNA for the CDR3: TGTGCCAGCAGCCTATCGGGACAGGGACCCACAGATACGCAGTATTTT. Amino acid sequence: CASSLSGQGPTDTQYF.

This chain connects TRBV19 to TRBJ1-2; D gene unclear. Trimming took 7 bases from V and 1 from J, leaving 10 bases between them. The CDR3 totals 13 residues. Per the germline V gene, CDR1 is LNHDA and CDR2 is SQIVND (reference sequence). CDR3 residues: CASTLAGNYGYTF. CDR3 coding DNA: TGTGCCAGTACCCTGGCGGGTAACTATGGCTACACCTTC.

V gene TRBV5-1 combines with J gene TRBJ2-2, with D tentatively TRBD1 (5 bases). Germline assignment: CDR1 SGHRS and CDR2 YFSETQ. V was shortened by 2 bases and J by 3 bases, with 8 bases between the two germline ends. There are 14 residues in the CDR3. As DNA, the CDR3 is TGCGCCAGCAGCTTAGGGGTAGACACCGGGGAGCTGTTTTTT. Translation: CASSLGVDTGELFF.

This clone was observed a handful of times. The V gene is TRBV6-4, the J gene TRBJ2-1; 12 bases map to TRBD2. Germline V gene sequence: CDR1 MRHNA, CDR2 SNTAGT. Losses at the gene ends were 4 bases for V and 6 bases for J; bases not matched to a gene: 1. CDR3 size: 14 residues. CDR3 DNA sequence: TGTGCCAGCAGTGCTAGCGGGGGGGCCAATGAGCAGTTCTTC. Translating gives CASSASGGANEQFF.

This sequence joins TRBV27 and TRBJ1-2, with 8 nucleotides matching TRBD1. Germline loops: CDR1 MNHEY, CDR2 SMNVEV (reference sequence). The J segment lost 7 bases and the V segment lost 2 bases, leaving 3 bases of the junction unmatched. This CDR3 is built from 13 residues. CDR3 DNA: TGTGCCAGCAGTTTACAGGGGGCGCCTGGCTACACCTTC. This translates into CASSLQGAPGYTF.

This chain uses TRBV29-1 with TRBJ2-2; no clear D. This CDR3 comprises 12 residues. Trimming took off 4 bases at V and 1 base at J, with 4 bases between the two ends. Germline-derived CDR1 and CDR2 are SQVTM and ANQGSEA. The CDR3 is CSVGLNTGELFF. The CDR3 bases are TGCAGCGTTGGGCTGAACACCGGGGAGCTGTTTTTT.

This chain links TRBV2 with TRBJ2-3; D is possibly TRBD1 (6 bases). Trimming removed 7 bases from V and 6 bases from J, with 14 bases in between. Germline-derived CDR1 and CDR2 are SNHLY and FYNNEI. The CDR3 contains 13 residues. DNA for the CDR3: TGTGCCAGCACTGGGGGCATAAAGGATACGCAGTATTTT. Encoded protein: CASTGGIKDTQYF.

This chain connects TRBV28 to TRBJ1-4; D ambiguous. The CDR3 is made up of 11 amino acids. CDR1 MDHEN and CDR2 SYDVKM come from the germline V gene. The ends were cut back, 7 bases at V and 5 bases at J, with 5 bases in the middle. The CDR3 loop is CASTVNEKLFF. CDR3 DNA: TGTGCCAGCACCGTCAATGAAAAACTGTTTTTT. Supplemented by reference TRBV28 and TRBJ1-4, the full variable domain reads DVKVTQSSRYLVKRTGEKVFLECVQDMDHENMFWYRQDPGLGLRLIYFSYDVKMKEKGDIPEGYSVSREKKERFSLILESASTNQTSMYLCASTVNEKLFFGSGTQLSVL.

The chain joins TRBV7-9 to TRBJ2-5; TRBD1 aligns across 7 bases. Germline V CDR1 and CDR2: SEHNR, FQNEAQ (reference sequence). This CDR3 spans 18 amino acids. J lost 3 bases, V lost 1 base, and 14 bases had no gene match. The CDR3 DNA reads as TGTGCCAGCAGCTTAGTCGGGTACAGGGGCCGCTCAAAAGAGACCCAGTACTTC. Its translation: CASSLVGYRGRSKETQYF.

About this clone itself: A junction boundary mismatches the germline segment, possibly from a read error. The chain combines TRBV6-1 with TRBJ2-7; the match to TRBD2 covers 8 bases. The CDR3 is 14 amino acids. Germline CDR1 and CDR2: MNHNS and SASEGT. DNA of the CDR3: TGTGCCAGCAGTGGAACGGGGGGGCCCTACGAGCGGTACTTC. This gives the protein CASSGTGGPYERYF.

This chain links TRBV10-3 with TRBJ1-2, with TRBD1 identical over 7 bases. V trimming: 8 bases; J trimming: 3 bases; junction bases outside the gene matches: 3. Germline V gene sequence: CDR1 ENHRY, CDR2 SYGVKD. This CDR3 region has 12 residues. CDR3 sequence (DNA): TGTGCCATCGCAGGGGGAGACTATGGCTACACCTTC. As protein: CAIAGGDYGYTF.

The rearrangement joins TRBV19 to TRBJ2-1; 8 bases fit TRBD2. J lost 0 bases, V lost 3 bases, and 7 bases had no gene match. This CDR3 comprises 17 residues. Per the germline V gene, CDR1 is LNHDA and CDR2 is SQIVND (reference sequence). CDR3 sequence reads: CASSIAGGWSSYNEQFF. The DNA of the CDR3 is TGTGCCAGTAGTATTGCGGGGGGTTGGAGCTCCTACAATGAGCAGTTCTTC.

The gene calls are TRBV7-3 and TRBJ1-1, with a possible D match to TRBD1 (5 bases). Germline lookup yields CDR1 SGHTA and CDR2 FQGTGA. There are 16 residues in the CDR3. Trimming left V 1 base short and J 2 bases short, with 14 bases between. The CDR3 is CASSLMRAGTNTEAFF. CDR3 coding DNA: TGTGCCAGCAGCTTAATGAGGGCGGGGACTAACACTGAAGCTTTCTTT.

This clone is a singleton in its sample. The chain links TRBV5-1 to TRBJ1-2; tentatively, D is TRBD1 (5 bases). Looked up from germline, CDR1 is SGHRS and CDR2 is YFSETQ. The CDR3 spans 14 residues. With 1 base removed from V and 2 bases from J, the gap between germline ends came to 9 bases. The chain's CDR3 is CASSLTEGNYGYTF. The CDR3 DNA sequence: TGCGCCAGCAGCTTGACGGAGGGGAACTATGGCTACACCTTC.

This clone was found a few times. The J gene is TRBJ2-7, the V gene TRBV5-1; 8 nucleotides agree with TRBD1. V lost 0 bases to trimming and J lost 4 bases; unmatched junction nucleotides: 3. The CDR3 is 14 amino acids. The germline gives CDR1 SGHRS, CDR2 YFSETQ. The CDR3 coding sequence is TGCGCCAGCAGCTTGGGGACAGGGACTTACGAGCAGTACTTC. Protein product: CASSLGTGTYEQYF.

The chain links TRBV28 to TRBJ1-3; no clear D. The V end was cut by 4 bases, the J end by 0 bases, with 16 bases between. The germline CDR1 and CDR2 sequences are MDHEN and SYDVKM. There are 17 residues in the CDR3. The CDR3 spells CASSSPGTASSGNTIYF. Written as DNA, the CDR3 is TGTGCCAGCAGTTCTCCGGGAACTGCGAGCTCTGGAAACACCATATATTTT. Full variable domain (outside the CDR3, taken from reference TRBV28 and TRBJ1-3): DVKVTQSSRYLVKRTGEKVFLECVQDMDHENMFWYRQDPGLGLRLIYFSYDVKMKEKGDIPEGYSVSREKKERFSLILESASTNQTSMYLCASSSPGTASSGNTIYFGEGSWLTVV.

The chain is built from TRBV7-2 and TRBJ1-2; unclear D gene. Trimming took 3 bases from V and 0 from J, leaving 8 bases between them. This CDR3 spans 14 amino acids. Germline CDR1 reads SGHTA; CDR2 reads FQGNSA. The CDR3 DNA is TGTGCCAGCAGCTTTGAAATAGCTAACTATGGCTACACCTTC. Residues: CASSFEIANYGYTF.

V usage is TRBV19 and J usage is TRBJ1-5; possibly TRBD1 for D (5 bases). Trimming took 4 bases from V and 1 from J, leaving 8 bases between them. The CDR3 has 14 amino acids. Per germline, CDR1 LNHDA and CDR2 SQIVND (reference sequence). The CDR3 DNA follows: TGTGCCAGTAGTACCCAGGGAAGCAATCAGCCCCAGCATTTT. Its translation is CASSTQGSNQPQHF.

The V gene is TRBV5-1, the J gene TRBJ2-7; the match to TRBD1 covers 7 bases. Germline assignment: CDR1 SGHRS and CDR2 YFSETQ. The CDR3 consists of 15 residues. V lost 0 bases, J lost 1 base, and 4 bases stayed unmatched. CDR3 region: CASSLGTGLSYEQYF. CDR3 in DNA: TGCGCCAGCAGCTTGGGGACAGGCTTATCCTACGAGCAGTACTTC. The variable domain in full, completed from reference TRBV5-1 and TRBJ2-7, reads KAGVTQTPRYLIKTRGQQVTLSCSPISGHRSVSWYQQTPGQGLQFLFEYFSETQRNKGNFPGRFSGRQFSNSRSEMNVSTLELGDSALYLCASSLGTGLSYEQYFGPGTRLTVT.

Only a few counts were recorded for this clone. The rearrangement links TRBV4-1 to TRBJ1-5; TRBD1 aligns across 7 bases. This CDR3 region has 17 residues. The V gene's germline CDR1 is MGHRA and CDR2 YSYEKL. V shed 8 bases, J shed 7 bases, and the junction held 20 bases outside the gene matches. Here the CDR3 reads CASSVSVWYRGRQPQHF. CDR3 in DNA: TGCGCCAGCTCAGTCTCAGTTTGGTACAGGGGTCGGCAGCCCCAGCATTTT.

The chain combines TRBV4-1 with TRBJ1-1, with D perhaps matching TRBD1 (5 bases). Trimming removed 1 base at V and 3 bases at J, with 24 bases between. CDR3 length: 19 residues. Per germline, CDR1 MGHRA and CDR2 YSYEKL. Written as DNA, the CDR3 is TGCGCCAGCAGCCAAGTATGGAGTGGCAGATCCCTAGGGGACACTGAAGCTTTCTTT. This codes for CASSQVWSGRSLGDTEAFF.

The rearrangement uses TRBV5-4 and TRBJ2-3; 7 bases align to TRBD1. V dropped 4 bases and J dropped 1; count of bases not matched to a gene: 6. Germline lookup yields CDR1 SGHNT and CDR2 YYREEE (reference sequence). The CDR3 sequence is 15 residues long. For the CDR3, the DNA is TGTGCCAGCAGCAATGGACAGGCGGGCACAGATACGCAGTATTTT. Protein product: CASSNGQAGTDTQYF.

The rearrangement joins TRBV5-5 to TRBJ2-7, with 8 bases lining up with TRBD1. This CDR3 spans 15 amino acids. Germline loops: CDR1 SGHKS, CDR2 YYEKEE (reference sequence). V gave up 0 bases and J gave up 4 bases; unmatched junction bases: 6. CDR3 protein: CASSLGRTGMYEQYF. For the CDR3, the DNA is TGTGCCAGCAGCTTGGGAAGGACAGGGATGTACGAGCAGTACTTC.

The V call is TRBV27, the J call TRBJ2-5; 10 bases map to TRBD1. The DNA end is more similar to TRBJ2-7, so the J call may be wrong. The CDR3 contains 14 residues. The germline CDR1 and CDR2 sequences are MNHEY and SMNVEV (reference sequence). CDR3 coding DNA: TGTGCCAGCAGTTGGAGACAGGGGGCGTCCGAGCAGTACTTC. This gives the protein CASSWRQGASEQYF.

The gene calls are TRBV19 and TRBJ1-5, with D perhaps TRBD1 (5 bases). Germline assignment: CDR1 LNHDA and CDR2 SQIVND (reference sequence). The ends were cut back, 1 base at V and 0 bases at J, with 10 bases in the middle. This CDR3 is built from 16 residues. The CDR3 spells CASSIAGHYSNQPQHF. The DNA for the CDR3 is TGTGCCAGTAGTATAGCTGGACATTATAGCAATCAGCCCCAGCATTTT.

This clone was seen only a few times. The CDR3 nucleotides are TGTGCCAGCAGTTTGTTTACCTACGAGCAGTACTTC. The encoded protein is CASSLFTYEQYF. V and J are TRBV28 and TRBJ2-7, with D unresolved. V dropped 3 bases and J dropped 2 bases, with 5 bases sitting between them. Germline-derived CDR1 and CDR2 are MDHEN and SYDVKM. The CDR3 has 12 residues.

This rearrangement joins TRBV9 to TRBJ2-2; 9 bases fit TRBD1. V shed 3 bases, J shed 5 bases, and the junction held 11 bases outside the gene matches. CDR1 is SGDLS, CDR2 YYNGEE, per germline. The CDR3 runs to 17 residues. The CDR3: CASSANPGQGGTGELFF. For the CDR3, the DNA is TGTGCCAGCAGCGCAAATCCGGGACAGGGAGGAACCGGGGAGCTGTTTTTT.

The chain uses TRBV7-9 and TRBJ2-2; 10 bases agree with TRBD2. Trimming removed 5 bases from V and 2 bases from J; junction bases left unmatched: 5. CDR3 size: 16 residues. CDR1 is SEHNR and CDR2 is FQNEAQ in the germline V gene (reference sequence). This CDR3 reads CASSDGLAENTGELFF. The CDR3 DNA reads as TGTGCCAGCAGCGATGGACTAGCGGAAAACACCGGGGAGCTGTTTTTT.

The rearrangement uses TRBV15 and TRBJ1-1; 11 nucleotides align to TRBD1. J gave up 2 bases and V 10 bases, and 12 bases lay outside the gene matches. Germline V lookup: CDR1 LNHNV, CDR2 YYDKDF (reference sequence). The CDR3 contains 16 residues. The CDR3 is CANTTGTGGINTEAFF. The CDR3 DNA reads TGTGCCAACACAACCGGGACAGGGGGGATTAACACTGAAGCTTTCTTT. The full variable domain, in which reference TRBV15 and TRBJ1-1 provide the parts outside the CDR3, is DAMVIQNPRYQVTQFGKPVTLSCSQTLNHNVMYWYQQKSSQAPKLLFHYYDKDFNNEADTPDNFQSRRPNTSFCFLDIRSPGLGDTAMYLCANTTGTGGINTEAFFGQGTRLTVV.

The gene calls are TRBV6-5 and TRBJ2-2; 8 nucleotides match TRBD1. Germline CDR1 reads MNHEY; CDR2 reads SVGAGI. This CDR3 is built from 15 residues. The V and J ends lost 6 bases and 1 base, in that order; junction bases with no gene match: 4. CDR3: CASRAGTGNTGELFF. In DNA form, the CDR3 reads TGTGCCAGCAGGGCCGGGACAGGGAACACCGGGGAGCTGTTTTTT.